These 21 T cell receptor beta chains share one sample of origin, sequenced in a study of beta chain features in type 1 diabetes. Study observations and caveats: Moderate but significant shortening of TCRB CDR3s was recorded in all four CD4+ subsets from Type 1 diabetes patients.

Their cognate antigens are unknown. The isolated RNA, all of it, was reverse transcribed, so expressed TCRB transcripts were what got sequenced. Method: immunoSEQ multiplex PCR; TCRdb's copy keeps in-frame clones and lacks some. The sample holds 150,000 to 190,000 clones, about a tenth seen once. Source material: central memory CD4+ T cells from blood. The receptor set was obtained from a man aged 25 to 40 with type 1 diabetes.

The chain couples TRBV13 to TRBJ2-1; 9 positions agree with TRBD2. The germline CDR1 and CDR2 sequences are PRHDT and FYEKMQ (reference sequence). Trimming cost V 3 bases and J 6 bases; bases outside gene matches: 6. The length of the CDR3 is 15 residues. The CDR3 nucleotides read TGTGCCAGCAGCTTGAGGGGACTAGCCGTCAATGAGCAGTTCTTC. Translated, it gives CASSLRGLAVNEQFF.

This clone was detected ten times or more. Other DNA sequences in this specimen translate into the identical CDR3. The chain joins TRBV29-1 to TRBJ1-1; TRBD1 is a possible D gene (6 bases). The ends were cut back, 3 bases at V and 1 base at J, with 9 bases in the middle. The CDR3 runs to 13 residues. Germline-derived CDR1 and CDR2 are SQVTM and ANQGSEA. CDR3 region: CSVDRGQNTEAFF. In DNA, the CDR3 is TGCAGCGTTGACCGGGGACAGAACACTGAAGCTTTCTTT.

This rearrangement joins TRBV29-1 to TRBJ2-7, with 12 bases lining up with TRBD1. CDR1 and CDR2 (germline): SQVTM, ANQGSEA. The CDR3 length is 14 residues. J gave up 6 bases and V 1 base, and 4 bases lay outside the gene matches. In DNA, the CDR3 is TGCAGCGTTGAAGTCGGGACAGGGGGCCGCGAGCAGTACTTC. Its protein is CSVEVGTGGREQYF.

This clone was detected a few times. The chain couples TRBV19 to TRBJ2-1; weak D call: TRBD1 (6 bases). The V and J ends lost 5 bases and 7 bases respectively, with 18 bases between them. The CDR3 spans 15 residues. Germline CDR1 and CDR2: LNHDA and SQIVND (reference sequence). CDR3 bases: TGTGCCAGTAGTTCGAGGGGGAGCTCAACGAATGAGCAGTTCTTC. Amino acids: CASSSRGSSTNEQFF.

This clone occurred a few times. This chain joins TRBV19 and TRBJ1-1; the match to TRBD1 covers 8 bases. The CDR3 consists of 13 residues. Losses at the gene ends were 9 bases for V and 3 bases for J; bases not matched to a gene: 6. Germline CDR1 reads LNHDA; CDR2 reads SQIVND (reference sequence). CDR3 sequence reads: CASETGGYTEAFF. DNA of the CDR3: TGTGCCAGCGAAACAGGGGGTTACACTGAAGCTTTCTTT.

This clone was seen only a few times. The V and J genes are TRBV28 and TRBJ2-7; D may be TRBD1 (6 bases). The CDR3 is 14 residues long. The V end lost 6 bases, the J end lost 5 bases, and 17 bases lay between the germline ends. Germline CDR1 reads MDHEN; CDR2 reads SYDVKM. This chain's CDR3 is CASRGHGGEDEQYF. The DNA for the CDR3 is TGTGCCAGCAGGGGCCATGGGGGCGAGGACGAGCAGTACTTC.

The rearrangement joins TRBV28 to TRBJ1-1; the match to TRBD1 covers 7 bases. CDR1 and CDR2 (germline): MDHEN, SYDVKM. CDR3 size: 14 residues. Germline trimming cut 7 bases from V and 7 bases from J; bases unmatched to any gene: 12. The CDR3 reads CASNAPQGRNEAFF. The CDR3 DNA reads as TGTGCCAGCAACGCGCCACAGGGGCGGAATGAAGCTTTCTTT. The variable domain in full, completed from reference TRBV28 and TRBJ1-1, reads DVKVTQSSRYLVKRTGEKVFLECVQDMDHENMFWYRQDPGLGLRLIYFSYDVKMKEKGDIPEGYSVSREKKERFSLILESASTNQTSMYLCASNAPQGRNEAFFGQGTRLTVV.

There are a few counts of this clone. The chain has TRBV7-2 and TRBJ1-1; 11 positions match TRBD1. Germline V gene lookup returns CDR1 SGHTA and CDR2 FQGNSA. V lost 6 bases to trimming and J lost 8 bases; unmatched junction nucleotides: 5. CDR3 length: 13 residues. The CDR3 here is CASRDGQGAEAFF. DNA of the CDR3: TGTGCCAGCAGGGATGGACAGGGGGCAGAAGCTTTCTTT.

This clone has only a few counts. This chain joins TRBV4-2 and TRBJ1-2; D possibly corresponds to TRBD1 (5 bases). The CDR3 is 17 amino acids. CDR1 LGHNA and CDR2 YNFKEQ come from the germline V gene. Trimming pared 0 bases from V and 2 bases from J, leaving 16 bases between. The CDR3 nucleotides are TGTGCCAGCAGCCAAGAAGGAGCGGCTCGGGGGAACTATGGCTACACCTTC. This sequence encodes CASSQEGAARGNYGYTF.

A few counts support this clone. This rearrangement joins TRBV5-1 to TRBJ2-5, with D hard to call. The germline V and J ends were trimmed by 0 bases and 4 bases, with 7 bases remaining between them. Germline loops: CDR1 SGHRS, CDR2 YFSETQ. This CDR3 spans 13 amino acids. The DNA for the CDR3 is TGCGCCAGCAGCTTGGTCTCGAGAGAGACCCAGTACTTC. Encoded protein: CASSLVSRETQYF.

This clone was seen a handful of times. This chain connects TRBV15 to TRBJ2-5, with D hard to call. Germline lookup yields CDR1 LNHNV and CDR2 YYDKDF (reference sequence). The length of the CDR3 is 12 residues. V gave up 3 bases and J gave up 6 bases, with 8 bases separating them. The CDR3 reads CATSRSMKTQYF. CDR3 nucleotides: TGTGCCACCAGCAGGTCTATGAAGACCCAGTACTTC. The entire variable domain, with the rest obtained from reference TRBV15 and TRBJ2-5, is as follows: DAMVIQNPRYQVTQFGKPVTLSCSQTLNHNVMYWYQQKSSQAPKLLFHYYDKDFNNEADTPDNFQSRRPNTSFCFLDIRSPGLGDTAMYLCATSRSMKTQYFGPGTRLLVL.

The J gene is TRBJ1-2, the V gene TRBV19, with D perhaps matching TRBD1 (6 bases). V was trimmed by 3 bases and J by 5 bases, leaving 13 bases between them. This CDR3 contains 14 residues. Germline CDR1 is LNHDA and CDR2 is SQIVND (reference sequence). CDR3 region: CASSIPPGAYGYTF. The CDR3 DNA sequence: TGTGCCAGTAGTATCCCGCCAGGGGCGTATGGCTACACCTTC. Supplemented by reference TRBV19 and TRBJ1-2, the full variable domain reads DGGITQSPKYLFRKEGQNVTLSCEQNLNHDAMYWYRQDPGQGLRLIYYSQIVNDFQKGDIAEGYSVSREKKESFPLTVTSAQKNPTAFYLCASSIPPGAYGYTFGSGTRLTVV.

This sequence joins TRBV28 and TRBJ2-5; TRBD1 agrees at 10 bases. V lost 6 bases to trimming and J lost 4 bases; unmatched junction nucleotides: 8. Germline lookup yields CDR1 MDHEN and CDR2 SYDVKM. CDR3 length: 15 residues. The CDR3 DNA is TGTGCCAGCAGGGACCCGGGACAGGGGCTAGAGACCCAGTACTTC. Amino acids: CASRDPGQGLETQYF.

V and J are TRBV11-1 and TRBJ2-7, with D possibly being TRBD1 (5 bases). Looked up from germline, CDR1 is SGHAT and CDR2 is FQDESV (reference sequence). The CDR3 is 15 residues long. The V and J ends lost 5 bases and 2 bases respectively, with 16 bases between them. This CDR3 is CASSPFGQSTYEQYF. As DNA, the CDR3 is TGTGCCAGCAGCCCCTTCGGACAATCGACCTACGAGCAGTACTTC. The whole variable domain, filled in from reference TRBV11-1 and TRBJ2-7, reads EAEVAQSPRYKITEKSQAVAFWCDPISGHATLYWYRQILGQGPELLVQFQDESVVDDSQLPKDRFSAERLKGVDSTLKIQPAELGDSAMYLCASSPFGQSTYEQYFGPGTRLTVT.

This clone was picked up a small number of times. This chain connects TRBV28 to TRBJ2-5; 9 positions agree with TRBD1. V gave up 7 bases and J gave up 2 bases; unmatched junction bases: 8. This CDR3 contains 15 residues. Per the germline V gene, CDR1 is MDHEN and CDR2 is SYDVKM. The CDR3 coding sequence is TGTGCCAGCAACGCCGCACAGGGGGCACAAGAGACCCAGTACTTC. Protein sequence: CASNAAQGAQETQYF.

The chain recombines TRBV10-3 with TRBJ1-2, with 7 nucleotides matching TRBD1. The V and J ends lost 2 bases and 8 bases, in that order; junction bases with no gene match: 5. The germline V gene has CDR1 ENHRY and CDR2 SYGVKD. This CDR3 is 13 amino acids long. The CDR3 DNA is TGTGCCATCAGTGAGACAGGGGTCAACGGCTACACCTTC. The encoded protein is CAISETGVNGYTF.

V usage is TRBV7-3 and J usage is TRBJ2-3; D is ambiguous. Between the trimmed V and J ends, which lost 5 bases and 4 bases, there was a span of 10 bases. CDR1 and CDR2 from the germline V gene are SGHTA and FQGTGA. The CDR3 runs to 13 residues. CDR3 amino acids: CASSTTTADTQYF. CDR3 nucleotides: TGTGCCAGCAGCACTACGACGGCAGATACGCAGTATTTT.

This clone was counted a few times. The chain combines TRBV19 with TRBJ2-7; 11 bases align to TRBD2. Germline V gene lookup returns CDR1 LNHDA and CDR2 SQIVND (reference sequence). The ends lost 5 bases at V and 0 bases at J; junction bases unmatched: 6. The CDR3 length is 16 residues. The CDR3: CASSQATSGTSYEQYF. CDR3 bases: TGTGCCAGTAGTCAAGCGACTAGCGGGACCTCCTACGAGCAGTACTTC.

The chain is built from TRBV29-1 and TRBJ2-3; D is ambiguous. Germline loops: CDR1 SQVTM, CDR2 ANQGSEA. V shed 7 bases and J shed 0 bases, with 14 bases lying between them. The CDR3 is 14 residues long. The CDR3 loop is CSARYGKSTDTQYF. The DNA for the CDR3 is TGCAGCGCCCGATATGGCAAGAGCACAGATACGCAGTATTTT.

The genes are TRBV18 and TRBJ1-2, with D perhaps matching TRBD1 (5 bases). V lost 1 base, J lost 6 bases, and 12 bases lay in between. Germline CDR1 and CDR2: KGHSH and LQKENI. The CDR3 has 14 residues. Here the CDR3 reads CASSPLTRGDGYTF. DNA for the CDR3: TGTGCCAGCTCACCACTAACGCGGGGGGATGGCTACACCTTC.

The rearrangement uses TRBV19 and TRBJ2-5; D gene uncertain. The V gene lost 3 bases and the J gene lost 5 bases, with 13 bases spanning the gap. Looked up from germline, CDR1 is LNHDA and CDR2 is SQIVND (reference sequence). The CDR3 spans 14 residues. DNA for the CDR3: TGTGCCAGTAGTATTGGCCACAACGGGGAGACCCAGTACTTC. It yields the protein CASSIGHNGETQYF.